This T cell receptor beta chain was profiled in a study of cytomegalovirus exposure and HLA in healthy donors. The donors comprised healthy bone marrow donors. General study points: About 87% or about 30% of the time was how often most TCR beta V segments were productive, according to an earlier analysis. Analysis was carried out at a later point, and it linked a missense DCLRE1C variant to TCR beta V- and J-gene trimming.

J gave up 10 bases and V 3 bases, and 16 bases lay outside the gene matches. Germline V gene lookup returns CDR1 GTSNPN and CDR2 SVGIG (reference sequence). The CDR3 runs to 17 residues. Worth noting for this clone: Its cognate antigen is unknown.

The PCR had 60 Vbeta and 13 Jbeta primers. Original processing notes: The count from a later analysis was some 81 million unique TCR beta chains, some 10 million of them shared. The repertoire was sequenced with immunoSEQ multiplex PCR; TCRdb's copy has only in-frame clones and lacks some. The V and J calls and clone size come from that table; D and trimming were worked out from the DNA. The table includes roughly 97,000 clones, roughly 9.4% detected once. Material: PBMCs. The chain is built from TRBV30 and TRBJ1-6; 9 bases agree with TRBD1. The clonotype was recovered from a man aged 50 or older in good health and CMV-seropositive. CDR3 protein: CAWRGVTGGQWGSPLHF. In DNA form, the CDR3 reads TGTGCCTGGAGAGGGGTCACAGGGGGCCAGTGGGGGTCACCCCTCCACTTT.